This T cell receptor beta chain originates from a study of chemoradiotherapy in HPV16-positive cancers. Some clones are missing from TCRdb's copy, which holds only in-frame ones; the method was immunoSEQ multiplex PCR. The top ten hold about 9.1% of the sample, which has approximately 13,000 clones, roughly 74% seen once. This clone showed up just a few times. Its antigen remains unknown. The CDR3 consists of 14 residues. Trimming removed 0 bases at V and 3 bases at J, with 9 bases between. CDR1 GTSNPN and CDR2 SVGIG come from the germline V gene (reference sequence). Study-level points and caveats: Better recurrence-free survival went with HPV-responsive T-cell expansion in HPV16-positive patients. Non-HPV-specific T cells did not expand in tumors during treatment, whereas candidate HPV-specific clones and E7-related motifs did. HPV-specific T cells were functionally defined from only a couple of HPV16-positive patients.

J is TRBJ1-3 and V is TRBV30; the D gene is possibly TRBD1 (5 bases). This TCR came from a human donor with HPV-associated anogenital cancer. The sample was collected from a patient who underwent chemoradiotherapy. The DNA of the CDR3 is TGTGCCTGGAGTGTAGGACACGATGGAAACACCATATATTTT. This sequence encodes CAWSVGHDGNTIYF.